A single sample gave rise to the 9 T cell receptor beta chains below, sequenced in a study of blood T cell repertoires in COVID-19. Libraries were prepared by immunoSEQ multiplex PCR; TCRdb keeps only in-frame clonotypes and omits some of them. The repertoire holds 250,000 to 300,000 clones, with roughly nine tenths as singletons. Sequencing used PBMCs or T cells enriched from blood (not recorded which). The source of these receptors is a human donor in a cohort exposed to, infected with or recovered from COVID-19 (not recorded which). The donor label of this sample is uncertain.

The chain couples TRBV4-3 to TRBJ1-2, with D perhaps TRBD1 (5 bases). The CDR3 contains 15 residues. Trimming removed 4 bases from V and 8 bases from J, with 20 bases in between. Germline V gene lookup returns CDR1 LGHNA and CDR2 YSLEER. CDR3: CASSLEAQVQSGYTF. In nucleotides, the CDR3 is TGCGCCAGCAGCCTTGAGGCACAGGTACAATCCGGCTACACCTTC.

The chain carries TRBV7-2 and TRBJ2-5, with TRBD2 matching over 9 bases. Germline V gives CDR1 SGHTA, CDR2 FQGNSA. The CDR3 length is 19 residues. V gave up 3 bases and J gave up 5 bases; unmatched junction bases: 19. The CDR3 protein is CASSFLAEWRGGPRETQYF. CDR3 nucleotides: TGTGCCAGCAGCTTCCTGGCGGAGTGGCGGGGGGGCCCCAGGGAGACCCAGTACTTC.

J is TRBJ2-7 and V is TRBV12-5; D is ambiguous. With 6 bases removed from V and 2 bases from J, the gap between germline ends came to 8 bases. CDR1 is LGHNT, CDR2 FRNRAP, per germline. The CDR3 length is 12 residues. CDR3 sequence: CASGAIAYEQYF. CDR3 sequence (DNA): TGTGCTAGTGGAGCGATAGCCTACGAGCAGTACTTC.

The chain has TRBV7-9 and TRBJ1-1; 9 bases map to TRBD1. V shed 4 bases, J shed 6 bases, and the junction held 12 bases outside the gene matches. CDR1 is SEHNR and CDR2 is FQNEAQ in the germline V gene (reference sequence). There are 16 residues in the CDR3. The CDR3 loop reads CASSSHRGRRSAEAFF. DNA for the CDR3: TGTGCCAGCAGCTCCCACAGGGGGCGGAGGAGTGCTGAAGCTTTCTTT.

The J gene is TRBJ2-7, the V gene TRBV4-3, with 8 bases that match TRBD2. Germline V gene lookup returns CDR1 LGHNA and CDR2 YSLEER. V was clipped by 1 base and J by 2 bases; unmatched bases: 4. This CDR3 has 15 amino acids. The CDR3 sequence is CASSQARGGTYEQYF. The CDR3 DNA reads as TGCGCCAGCAGCCAAGCCCGGGGGGGGACCTACGAGCAGTACTTC.

The V call is TRBV30, the J call TRBJ1-6; D unclear. CDR3 length: 13 residues. V lost 4 bases to trimming and J lost 7 bases, with 11 bases between them. Germline V gene sequence: CDR1 GTSNPN, CDR2 SVGIG (reference sequence). CDR3: CAWTPPGNSPLHF. The DNA of the CDR3 is TGTGCCTGGACCCCTCCGGGGAATTCACCCCTCCACTTT.

The chain combines TRBV20-1 with TRBJ2-2; D uncertain. Germline V gives CDR1 DFQATT, CDR2 SNEGSKA (reference sequence). CDR3 length: 11 residues. The V gene lost 4 bases and the J gene lost 6 bases, with 6 bases spanning the gap. For the CDR3, the DNA is TGCAGTGCTATAATCGCCGGGGAGCTGTTTTTT. Amino acid sequence: CSAIIAGELFF.

The chain links TRBV5-4 to TRBJ2-5; possibly TRBD1 for D (5 bases). CDR1 SGHNT and CDR2 YYREEE come from the germline V gene (reference sequence). The CDR3 consists of 15 residues. V was cut by 1 base and J by 7 bases, with 17 bases left in between. CDR3 amino acids: CASSLLRTPKGTQYF. DNA of the CDR3: TGTGCCAGCAGCTTGTTGCGGACACCTAAAGGGACCCAGTACTTC.

Only a few counts were recorded for this clone. This chain joins TRBV24-1 and TRBJ2-7, with D possibly TRBD1 on 5 matching bases. The CDR3 consists of 13 residues. V dropped 3 bases and J dropped 3 bases, with 8 bases sitting between them. Germline V gene data show CDR1 as KGHDR and CDR2 as SFDVKD. The CDR3 DNA reads as TGTGCCACCAGTGATCGACAGTACTACGAGCAGTACTTC. Translated: CATSDRQYYEQYF.